This T cell receptor (beta chain) was sequenced in a study of identical twins. This clonotype occurred a few times. A universal primer site was created by template switching, with the cDNA bearing unique molecular identifiers. MiXCR, run by TCRdb on the 5' RACE reads, gives a single entry per CDR3 protein. The sample lists around 1.7 million distinct CDR3 sequences, under 35% occurring once. This CDR3 comprises 13 residues. CDR1 and CDR2 from the germline V gene are MDHEN and SYDVKM. The source material was cord blood. This receptor was obtained from a newborn girl in good health. This rearrangement joins TRBV28 to TRBJ2-7; the match to TRBD1 covers 7 bases. The J call may be wrong; the DNA end is better matched by TRBJ2-5. Here the CDR3 reads CASSSWTGETQYF. The CDR3 DNA sequence: TGTGCCAGCAGTTCTTGGACAGGAGAGACCCAGTACTTC.